The rows below give T cell receptor beta chains drawn from one sample of a study of human T cells and chemical hapten exposure. TCRdb re-analysed the RACE reads in MiXCR, keeping a single row per CDR3 protein. The sample lists tens of thousands of distinct CDR3 sequences, roughly 10% seen once, with less than 6.5% in the top ten. This sample comprised whole blood, obtained in connection with sensitization to the hapten diphenylcyclopropenone (DPC). These receptor sequences come from a woman aged 45-60 years with alopecia areata. Some clones in this sample may be carry-over from other donors' samples. The CDR3 runs from the conserved cysteine through the conserved F or W. The D gene is left open where the match is weak. The size field is filled for only some rows; it gives once, few, many or a size class.

J gene	D gene	V gene	clone size	CDR3 DNA	CDR3 protein
TRBJ2-3	.	TRBV27	many	TGTGCCAGCAGTTTCTCCCCACAAGATACGCAGTATTTT	CASSFSPQDTQYF
TRBJ2-1	.	TRBV20-1	many	TGCAGTGCTAGCCCCGGGGGGCATGGATCCTACAATGAGCAGTTCTTC	CSASPGGHGSYNEQFF
TRBJ2-3	.	TRBV5-1	many	TGCGCCAGCAGCCCCACCTACTCTAGCACAGATACGCAGTATTTT	CASSPTYSSTDTQYF
TRBJ2-1	TRBD1	TRBV9	.	TGTGCCAGCAGCGTAGGACAGGGTTACGATGAGCAGTTCTTC	CASSVGQGYDEQFF
TRBJ1-1	.	TRBV20-1	few	TGCAGTGCTACCGCCTCGAGGGAAGCTTTCTTT	CSATASREAFF
TRBJ1-2	.	TRBV29-1	.	TGCAGCGTCAGTGAGAAGGACCGTCTTGGCTACACCTTC	CSVSEKDRLGYTF
TRBJ2-7	.	TRBV28	.	TGTGCCAGCAGTTGGGGACACTACGAGCAGTACTTC	CASSWGHYEQYF
TRBJ2-7	.	TRBV20-1	.	TGCAGTGCTCCGTCTGGCTACGAGCAGTACTTC	CSAPSGYEQYF
TRBJ2-1	.	TRBV30	few	TGTGCCTGGAGTGTTTCGAATGAGCAGTTCTTC	CAWSVSNEQFF
TRBJ1-3	.	TRBV18	.	TGTGCCAGCTCGACAGGAAGAACCCGCTCTGGAAACACCATATATTTT	CASSTGRTRSGNTIYF
TRBJ2-7	.	TRBV20-1	few	TGCAGTGCCCGGAAACCGGGACGTCAGGGGATCGAGCAGTACTTC	CSARKPGRQGIEQYF
TRBJ1-2	.	TRBV7-9	.	TGTGCCAGCAGTTTAGACTTCTATGGCTACACCTTC	CASSLDFYGYTF
TRBJ2-1	.	TRBV5-1	.	TGCGCCAGCAGCTTGGACAGTCTAACTGGGGTGGATGAGCAGTTCTTC	CASSLDSLTGVDEQFF
TRBJ2-5	.	TRBV29-1	.	TGCAGCGTTCTAGAGTACCAAGAGACCCAGTACTTC	CSVLEYQETQYF
TRBJ2-1	TRBD2	TRBV6-2/TRBV6-3	.	TGTGCCAGCAGGGACCGACTAGCTGGTAAGCAGTTCTTC	CASRDRLAGKQFF
TRBJ2-3	TRBD1	TRBV20-1	few	TGCAGTGCTAGAAGATATCCGGACAGGGGCACAGATACGCAGTATTTT	CSARRYPDRGTDTQYF
TRBJ1-6	.	TRBV9	few	TGTGCCAGCCAAAGGGGGGGTGGTAATTCACCCCTCCACTTT	CASQRGGGNSPLHF
TRBJ2-3	TRBD2	TRBV20-1	.	TGCAGTGCTAGAGGGGGTTCTAGCGGAGGCACAGATACGCAGTATTTT	CSARGGSSGGTDTQYF
TRBJ2-3	.	TRBV28	.	TGTGCCAGCAGTATCCCCGGAGGTGGGTCGGATACGCAGTATTTT	CASSIPGGGSDTQYF
TRBJ1-5	.	TRBV28	.	TGTGCCAGCAGTTTAAGTATGGCAAATCAGCCCCAGCATTTT	CASSLSMANQPQHF
TRBJ1-5	TRBD1	TRBV7-2	many	TGTGCCAGCAGGGAGACAGGGATTAGCAATCAGCCCCAGCATTTT	CASRETGISNQPQHF
TRBJ2-1	TRBD2	TRBV11-2	few	TGTGCCAGCAGCTCTTCTAGCGGAGGCCCCTACAATGAGCAGTTCTTC	CASSSSSGGPYNEQFF
TRBJ1-5	.	TRBV5-1	.	TGCGCCAGCAGCTCGGGTCAGGGGCGGAATCAGCCCCAGCATTTT	CASSSGQGRNQPQHF
TRBJ2-7	TRBD2	TRBV7-2	.	TGTGCCAGCAGCTTAGCGGGAGAAGCGGGAGGGCCAAACGAGCAGTACTTC	CASSLAGEAGGPNEQYF
TRBJ2-5	.	TRBV30	.	TGTGCCTGGAGTGAGGATGCGACCCAGTACTTC	CAWSEDATQYF
TRBJ2-7	TRBD2	TRBV5-1	few	TGCGCCAGCAGCCAGACTAGCGGAGTGGGGGAGCAGTACTTC	CASSQTSGVGEQYF
TRBJ2-7	.	TRBV4-1	.	TGCGCCAGCAGCCAAGCAGGGGCTCCCTACGAGCAGTACTTC	CASSQAGAPYEQYF
TRBJ2-3	.	TRBV9	.	TGTGCCAGCAACGCAAACGGGGATACGCAGTATTTT	CASNANGDTQYF
TRBJ1-6	.	TRBV4-1	many	TGCGCCAGCAGCCAAGGAGGAGGGCCTAATTCACCCCTCCACTTT	CASSQGGGPNSPLHF
TRBJ2-7	.	TRBV7-2	.	TGTGCCAGCAGCCCCCAGGGGGGGGCATTTGACGAGCAGTACTTC	CASSPQGGAFDEQYF
TRBJ2-1	.	TRBV27	.	TGTGCCAGCAGTTTACTGCTGGGTAGCGCCAATGAGCAGTTCTTC	CASSLLLGSANEQFF
TRBJ2-1	TRBD2	TRBV20-1	few	TGCAGTGCTAGAGAGGGAAGCGCGGGAGGGGACAATGAGCAGTTCTTC	CSAREGSAGGDNEQFF
TRBJ2-2	TRBD1	TRBV15	few	TGTGCCACCAGCGAACAGGGGGTCTCTACCGGGGAGCTGTTTTTT	CATSEQGVSTGELFF
TRBJ2-1	TRBD2	TRBV10-3	few	TGTGCCATCAGGCCCGGGACTAGTCACCTTCAAGGGTACAATGAGCAGTTCTTC	CAIRPGTSHLQGYNEQFF
TRBJ1-1	.	TRBV11-2	many	TGTGCCAGCAGCTTCACCAAGCGGGGGGGACTACGAAGGATCATGAACACTGAAGCTTTCTTT	CASSFTKRGGLRRIMNTEAFF
TRBJ2-1	.	TRBV20-1	.	TGCAGTGCGAAAAGTGCAGGCTGGGAGCAGTTCTTC	CSAKSAGWEQFF
TRBJ1-6	.	TRBV6-1	.	TGTGCCAGCAGTGAAACTCAGGGAAGTAATTCACCCCTCCACTTT	CASSETQGSNSPLHF
TRBJ2-7	TRBD2	TRBV20-1	.	TGCAGTGCTTGGACTAGCGGCACCTACGAGCAGTACTTC	CSAWTSGTYEQYF
TRBJ1-6	.	TRBV10-3	.	TGTGCCATCAGTGAGTCAGGGGTCAGGGCCCCAATGGGCTCCTATAATTCACCCCTCCACTTT	CAISESGVRAPMGSYNSPLHF
TRBJ2-1	.	TRBV30	.	TGTGCCTGGGAACGGGACTTCCGCTCCTACAATGAGCAGTTCTTC	CAWERDFRSYNEQFF
TRBJ2-6	.	TRBV29-1	few	TGCAGCGTTGGGGCGGGCTCTGGGGCCAACGTCCTGACTTTC	CSVGAGSGANVLTF
TRBJ1-2	.	TRBV7-2	.	TGTGCCAGCAGCCCCGCTCCAGCGGACAACTATGGCTACACCTTC	CASSPAPADNYGYTF